This is a list of T cell receptor beta chains from one sample in a study of post-analysis software for immune sequencing data. Each CDR3 protein is one row after TCRdb ran MiXCR on the PCR reads. The data show 150,000 to 200,000 distinct CDR3 sequences, roughly 35% seen once. The material sequenced was blood, taken after autologous hematopoietic stem cell transplantation. The receptors were gathered from a girl under 18 with multiple sclerosis. Both conserved end residues are part of each CDR3. D genes are given only for firm matches. Clone size, where shown, is once, few, many, or a class for clones that have expanded.

D gene	clone size	CDR3 length	V gene	J gene	CDR3 protein	CDR3 DNA
-	few	14	TRBV5-1	TRBJ1-1	CASSFQGGGTEAFF	TGCGCCAGCAGCTTTCAGGGAGGGGGCACTGAAGCTTTCTTT
-	-	16	TRBV20-1	TRBJ2-7	CSARAGWGVPSYEQYF	TGCAGTGCTAGAGCGGGCTGGGGGGTCCCATCCTACGAGCAGTACTTC
TRBD1	-	16	TRBV24-1	TRBJ2-3	CATSDLGQGAADTQYF	TGTGCCACCAGTGACCTGGGACAGGGGGCGGCAGATACGCAGTATTTT
-	-	15	TRBV15	TRBJ2-5	CATNRGRDVRETQYF	TGTGCCACCAACAGAGGACGGGACGTCAGAGAGACCCAGTACTTC
-	-	12	TRBV20-1	TRBJ1-2	CSARDSNYGYTF	TGCAGTGCTAGGGACAGTAACTATGGCTACACCTTC
-	-	18	TRBV7-2	TRBJ2-4	CASSTPQGSSGRKNIQYF	TGTGCCAGCAGCACCCCCCAGGGGAGTAGCGGAAGAAAAAACATTCAGTACTTC
-	-	15	TRBV12-3/TRBV12-4	TRBJ2-3	CASRYTRVSSDTQYF	TGTGCCAGCAGATACACTAGAGTGAGTTCAGATACGCAGTATTTT
TRBD1	-	15	TRBV27	TRBJ1-1	CASSLSGGPSTEAFF	TGTGCCAGCAGTTTATCAGGGGGCCCGAGTACTGAAGCTTTCTTT
-	-	14	TRBV19	TRBJ2-5	CASSDTGLGKTQYF	TGTGCCAGTAGTGACACAGGGTTGGGGAAGACCCAGTACTTC
-	few	13	TRBV27	TRBJ2-7	CASSPGSFYEQYF	TGTGCCAGCAGCCCCGGGAGTTTCTACGAGCAGTACTTC
TRBD1	-	15	TRBV7-2	TRBJ2-5	CASSDPQGQQETQYF	TGTGCCAGCAGCGACCCCCAGGGACAGCAAGAGACCCAGTACTTC
-	-	15	TRBV27	TRBJ1-1	CASSLAYGQFTEAFF	TGTGCCAGCAGTCTGGCTTATGGACAGTTCACTGAAGCTTTCTTT
-	-	16	TRBV4-1	TRBJ2-1	CASSQEGGDPYNEQFF	TGCGCCAGCAGCCAAGAAGGGGGGGATCCCTACAATGAGCAGTTCTTC
-	-	17	TRBV5-1	TRBJ2-3	CASRGPVGAVFTDTQYF	TGCGCCAGCAGGGGTCCGGTGGGCGCCGTCTTCACAGATACGCAGTATTTT
TRBD1	-	14	TRBV28	TRBJ2-1	CASSITGDGNEQFF	TGTGCCAGCAGTATCACAGGGGACGGCAATGAGCAGTTCTTC
-	-	11	TRBV20-1	TRBJ2-7	CSAGLSYEQYF	TGCAGTGCTGGCCTCTCCTACGAGCAGTACTTC
TRBD1	few	14	TRBV20-1	TRBJ1-2	CSASPQGAWNGYTF	TGCAGTGCTAGTCCCCAGGGGGCGTGGAATGGCTACACCTTC
-	-	14	TRBV9	TRBJ1-1	CASSPPWGNTEAFF	TGTGCCAGCAGCCCGCCCTGGGGCAACACTGAAGCTTTCTTT
TRBD1	-	14	TRBV7-9	TRBJ1-1	CASSPDGTATEAFF	TGTGCCAGCAGCCCCGATGGGACAGCCACTGAAGCTTTCTTT
TRBD2	few	16	TRBV29-1	TRBJ2-1	CSVDGTSGRLYNEQFF	TGCAGCGTTGACGGGACTAGCGGGAGACTCTACAATGAGCAGTTCTTC
-	once	13	TRBV28	TRBJ1-2	CASKDGTNYGYTF	TGTGCCAGCAAGGACGGTACTAACTATGGCTACACCTTC
TRBD1	-	11	TRBV29-1	TRBJ1-1	CSVDRDREAFF	TGCAGCGTTGATAGGGACAGGGAAGCTTTCTTT
TRBD1	few	16	TRBV6-5	TRBJ2-1	CASSYAEGTGGYEQFF	TGTGCCAGCAGTTACGCAGAAGGGACAGGGGGCTATGAGCAGTTCTTC
-	few	12	TRBV29-1	TRBJ1-1	CSAEDRHTEAFF	TGCAGTGCAGAAGACAGACACACTGAAGCTTTCTTT
TRBD2	-	15	TRBV27	TRBJ2-5	CASSFLGLAGETQYF	TGTGCCAGCAGTTTCCTCGGACTAGCGGGCGAGACCCAGTACTTC
TRBD2	-	15	TRBV6-6	TRBJ2-7	CASRLAGGPPYEQYF	TGTGCCAGCAGATTAGCGGGAGGGCCACCCTACGAGCAGTACTTC
-	few	14	TRBV13	TRBJ2-7	CASSLGKNHYEQYF	TGTGCCAGCAGCTTAGGCAAGAACCACTACGAGCAGTACTTC
TRBD2	-	15	TRBV20-1	TRBJ2-1	CSARVGTSGYNEQFF	TGCAGTGCTAGAGTGGGGACTAGCGGTTACAATGAGCAGTTCTTC
-	-	12	TRBV28	TRBJ2-7	CASRGPGYEQYF	TGTGCCAGCCGGGGCCCCGGATACGAGCAGTACTTC
TRBD2	-	18	TRBV4-1	TRBJ2-1	CASSQEKTSGSSYNEQFF	TGCGCCAGCAGCCAAGAAAAGACTAGCGGGAGCTCCTACAATGAGCAGTTCTTC
-	-	14	TRBV28	TRBJ2-7	CASTPASATYEQYF	TGTGCCAGCACGCCCGCTTCTGCTACCTACGAGCAGTACTTC
TRBD1	-	17	TRBV5-6	TRBJ1-6	CASSLGQGARSTSPLHF	TGTGCCAGCAGCTTGGGACAGGGGGCGCGCAGCACTTCACCCCTCCACTTT
TRBD1	-	15	TRBV11-2	TRBJ2-5	CASSLEGTAINEQYF	TGTGCCAGCAGCTTAGAGGGGACAGCAATCAATGAGCAGTACTTC
TRBD1	few	15	TRBV7-2	TRBJ2-3	CASSLDGRGTDTQYF	TGTGCCAGCAGCTTAGATGGCAGGGGGACAGATACGCAGTATTTT
TRBD1	once	13	TRBV30	TRBJ1-5	CAWQGVGNQPQHF	TGTGCCTGGCAGGGGGTGGGCAATCAGCCCCAGCATTTT
-	-	15	TRBV12-3/TRBV12-4	TRBJ1-3	CASSLGAISGNTIYF	TGTGCCAGCAGTTTAGGGGCCATCTCTGGAAACACCATATATTTT
-	few	15	TRBV9	TRBJ2-3	CASSVESGSTDTQYF	TGTGCCAGCAGCGTAGAGAGCGGAAGCACAGATACGCAGTATTTT
-	-	16	TRBV12-5	TRBJ2-7	CASGLPPGAPTNEQYF	TGTGCTAGTGGTTTGCCCCCTGGTGCTCCGACCAACGAGCAGTACTTC
-	few	11	TRBV6-6	TRBJ2-1	CAYQTGNEQFF	TGTGCCTACCAAACCGGGAATGAGCAGTTCTTC
-	-	15	TRBV24-1	TRBJ1-5	CATSPGHYSNQPQHF	TGTGCCACCAGTCCGGGACACTATAGCAATCAGCCCCAGCATTTT
-	few	13	TRBV7-2	TRBJ2-1	CASRGQPYNEQFF	TGTGCCAGCAGGGGCCAGCCCTACAATGAGCAGTTCTTC
-	-	14	TRBV12-3/TRBV12-4	TRBJ2-4	CAGSLGGSVGEQYF	TGTGCCGGCAGTTTAGGAGGGAGCGTTGGGGAGCAGTACTTC
-	-	14	TRBV5-1	TRBJ2-7	CASSLDIRGYEQYF	TGCGCCAGCAGCTTGGATATCCGGGGCTACGAGCAGTACTTC
-	-	11	TRBV28	TRBJ1-1	CASSSLGNAFF	TGTGCCAGCAGTTCACTAGGGAACGCTTTCTTT
TRBD1	-	16	TRBV7-2	TRBJ2-5	CASSLKSTGGEETQYF	TGTGCCAGCAGCTTAAAGTCTACAGGGGGAGAGGAGACCCAGTACTTC
-	-	12	TRBV20-1	TRBJ2-7	CRATSGRYEQYF	TGCAGGGCTACCAGTGGTCGATACGAGCAGTACTTC
-	-	15	TRBV28	TRBJ1-2	CASSLRPLPAYGYTF	TGTGCCAGCAGTTTACGACCCCTTCCAGCGTATGGCTACACCTTC
-	-	14	TRBV9	TRBJ1-1	CASSVAVANTEAFF	TGTGCCAGCAGCGTAGCGGTGGCGAACACTGAAGCTTTCTTT
-	-	11	TRBV6-5	TRBJ2-7	CASTLGGEQYF	TGTGCCAGCACCCTAGGGGGCGAGCAGTACTTC